The TCR beta chain described here comes from a study of blood T cell repertoires in COVID-19. Study-wide context: The cDNA or gDNA used as material had been derived from T cells, B-cell-depleted T cells, or PBMCs.

Recruitment covered fewer than 25 US areas and drew participants whose ages spanned roughly 18 to 100 years. CDR1 is LGHNT, CDR2 FRNRAP, per germline. This CDR3 comprises 16 residues. Germline trimming cut 2 bases from V and 4 bases from J; bases unmatched to any gene: 9. In the original workflow: Amplified reference gene primers provided the basis for estimating nucleated cell counts. This table comes from immunoSEQ multiplex PCR, and its TCRdb copy is limited to in-frame clones, with some not included. The DNA was the basis for D and trimming; V, J and clone size are from that table. The sample comprises 140,000 or so clones, about four fifths of which are singletons, and 9.2% rests with the top ten.

This clonotype originated in a man aged 50-59 years who had recovered from COVID-19. The genes are TRBV12-5 and TRBJ2-3; 7 bases are shared with TRBD2. Sequenced sample: PBMCs or T cells enriched from blood (not recorded which). This CDR3 is CASGLSMEGRADTQYF. The CDR3 DNA sequence: TGTGCTAGTGGTTTGTCTATGGAGGGGAGGGCAGATACGCAGTATTTT.